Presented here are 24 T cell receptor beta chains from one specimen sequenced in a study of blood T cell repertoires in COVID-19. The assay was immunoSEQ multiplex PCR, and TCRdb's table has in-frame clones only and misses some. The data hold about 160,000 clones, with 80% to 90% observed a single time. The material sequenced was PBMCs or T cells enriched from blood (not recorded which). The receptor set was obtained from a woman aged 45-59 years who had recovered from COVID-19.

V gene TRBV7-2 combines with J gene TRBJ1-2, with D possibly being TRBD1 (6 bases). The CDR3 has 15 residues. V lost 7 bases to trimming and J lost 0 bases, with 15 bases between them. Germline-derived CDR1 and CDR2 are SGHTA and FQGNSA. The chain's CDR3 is CASTPGGSANYGYTF. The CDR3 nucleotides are TGTGCCAGCACTCCTGGGGGCTCAGCTAACTATGGCTACACCTTC.

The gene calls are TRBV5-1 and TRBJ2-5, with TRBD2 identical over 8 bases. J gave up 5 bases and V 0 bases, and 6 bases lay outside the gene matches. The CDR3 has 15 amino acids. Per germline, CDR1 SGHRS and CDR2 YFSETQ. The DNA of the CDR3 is TGCGCCAGCAGCTTGGCCGGGGGGGCCTTCGAGACCCAGTACTTC. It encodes CASSLAGGAFETQYF.

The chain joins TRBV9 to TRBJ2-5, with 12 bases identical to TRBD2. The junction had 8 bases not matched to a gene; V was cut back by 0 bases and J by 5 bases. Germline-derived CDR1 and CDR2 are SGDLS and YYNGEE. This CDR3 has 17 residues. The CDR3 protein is CASSVVLAGGPWETQYF. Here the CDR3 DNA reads TGTGCCAGCAGCGTAGTTCTAGCGGGGGGGCCTTGGGAGACCCAGTACTTC.

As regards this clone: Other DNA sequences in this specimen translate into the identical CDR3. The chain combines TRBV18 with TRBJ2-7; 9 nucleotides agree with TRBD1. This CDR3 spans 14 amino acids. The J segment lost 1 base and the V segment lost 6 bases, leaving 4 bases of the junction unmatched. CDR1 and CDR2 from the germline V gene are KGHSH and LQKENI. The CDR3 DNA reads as TGTGCCAGCTCCCCCGGGACAGGGTCCTACGAGCAGTACTTC. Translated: CASSPGTGSYEQYF.

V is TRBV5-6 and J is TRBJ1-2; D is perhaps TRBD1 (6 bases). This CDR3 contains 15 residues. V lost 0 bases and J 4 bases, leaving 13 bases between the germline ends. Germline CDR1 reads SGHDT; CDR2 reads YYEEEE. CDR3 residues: CASSLGDRWGYGYTF. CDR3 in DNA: TGTGCCAGCAGCTTGGGCGACAGGTGGGGCTATGGCTACACCTTC.

The CDR3 bases are TGTGCCAGCAGCGGCACCGGGACTAGCGGCGGGAGGCAGTTCTTC. It specifies CASSGTGTSGGRQFF. The chain uses TRBV13 and TRBJ2-1; 11 nucleotides match TRBD2. The germline gives CDR1 PRHDT, CDR2 FYEKMQ (reference sequence). There are 15 residues in the CDR3. J was trimmed by 12 bases and V by 5 bases; bases with no gene match: 12. The whole variable domain, remainder taken from reference TRBV13 and TRBJ2-1, is AAGVIQSPRHLIKEKRETATLKCYPIPRHDTVYWYQQGPGQDPQFLISFYEKMQSDKGSIPDRFSAQQFSDYHSELNMSSLELGDSALYFCASSGTGTSGGRQFFGPGTRLTVL.

CDR3 sequence: CASSLGQGTYNEQFF. In nucleotides, the CDR3 is TGTGCCAGCAGCCTGGGACAGGGCACCTACAATGAGCAGTTCTTC. The genes are TRBV7-9 and TRBJ2-1, with 9 bases aligning to TRBD1. The germline gives CDR1 SEHNR, CDR2 FQNEAQ (reference sequence). V lost 5 bases, J lost 2 bases, and 4 bases stayed unmatched. The CDR3 sequence is 15 residues long.

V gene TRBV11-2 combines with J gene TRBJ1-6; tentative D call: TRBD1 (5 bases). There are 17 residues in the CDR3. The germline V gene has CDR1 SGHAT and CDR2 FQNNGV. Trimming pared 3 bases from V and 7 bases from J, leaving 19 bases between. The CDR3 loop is CASSFARTRGGNSPLHF. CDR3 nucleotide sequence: TGTGCCAGCAGCTTCGCTAGGACTCGCGGGGGGAATTCACCCCTCCACTTT.

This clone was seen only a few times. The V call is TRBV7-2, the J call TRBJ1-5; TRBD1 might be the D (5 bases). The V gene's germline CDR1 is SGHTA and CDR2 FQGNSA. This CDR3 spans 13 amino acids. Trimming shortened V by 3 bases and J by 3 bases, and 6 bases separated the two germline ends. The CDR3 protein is CASSFRDNQPQHF. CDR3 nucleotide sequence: TGTGCCAGCAGCTTCAGGGACAATCAGCCCCAGCATTTT.

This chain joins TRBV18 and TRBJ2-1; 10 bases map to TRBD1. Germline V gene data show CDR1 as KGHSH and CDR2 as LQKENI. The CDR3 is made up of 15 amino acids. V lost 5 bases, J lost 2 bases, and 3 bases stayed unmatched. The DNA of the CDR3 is TGTGCCAGCTCAATTGACAGGGGGCCCTACAATGAGCAGTTCTTC. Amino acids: CASSIDRGPYNEQFF.

CDR3 amino acids: CAISGGQGQWVYF. DNA for the CDR3: TGTGCCATCAGTGGGGGCCAGGGACAGTGGGTATACTTC. The chain links TRBV10-3 to TRBJ2-4; 7 positions agree with TRBD1. From germline, CDR1 is ENHRY and CDR2 SYGVKD. CDR3 length equals 13 residues. Trimming removed 4 bases from V and 16 bases from J; junction bases left unmatched: 13.

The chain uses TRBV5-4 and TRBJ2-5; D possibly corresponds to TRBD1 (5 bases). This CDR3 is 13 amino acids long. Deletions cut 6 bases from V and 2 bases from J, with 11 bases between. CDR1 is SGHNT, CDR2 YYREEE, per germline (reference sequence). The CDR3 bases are TGTGCCAGCACCAAGGACATGCAAGAGACCCAGTACTTC. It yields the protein CASTKDMQETQYF.

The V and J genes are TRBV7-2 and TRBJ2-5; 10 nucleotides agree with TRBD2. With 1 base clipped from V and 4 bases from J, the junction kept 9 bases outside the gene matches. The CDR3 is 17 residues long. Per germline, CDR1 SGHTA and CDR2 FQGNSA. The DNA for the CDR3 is TGTGCCAGCAGCTTAGGGCTAGCGGGAGTCAGTAGAGAGACCCAGTACTTC. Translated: CASSLGLAGVSRETQYF.

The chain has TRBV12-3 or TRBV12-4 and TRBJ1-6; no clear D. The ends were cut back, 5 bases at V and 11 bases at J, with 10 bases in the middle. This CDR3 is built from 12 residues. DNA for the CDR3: TGTGCCAGCAGTCGCGGGCCAACACCCCTCCACTTT. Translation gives CASSRGPTPLHF.

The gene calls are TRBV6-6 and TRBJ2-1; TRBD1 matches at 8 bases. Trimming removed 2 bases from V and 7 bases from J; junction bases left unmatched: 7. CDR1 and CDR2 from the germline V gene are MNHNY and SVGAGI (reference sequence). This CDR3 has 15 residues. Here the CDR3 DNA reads TGTGCCAGCAGTTACAGGACAGGGATGGTAAATGAGCAGTTCTTC. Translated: CASSYRTGMVNEQFF.

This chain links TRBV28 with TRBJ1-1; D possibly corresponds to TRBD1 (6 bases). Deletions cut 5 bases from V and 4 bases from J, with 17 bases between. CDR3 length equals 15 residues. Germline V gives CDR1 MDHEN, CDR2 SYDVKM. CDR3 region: CASSIQGPEGTEAFF. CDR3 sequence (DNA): TGTGCCAGCAGTATACAGGGCCCCGAGGGCACTGAAGCTTTCTTT.

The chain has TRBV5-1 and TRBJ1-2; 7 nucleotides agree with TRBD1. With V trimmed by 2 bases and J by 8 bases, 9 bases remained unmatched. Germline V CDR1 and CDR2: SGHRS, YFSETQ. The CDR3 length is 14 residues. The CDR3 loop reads CASSFGQALGGYTF. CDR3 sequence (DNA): TGCGCCAGCAGCTTTGGACAGGCTTTGGGGGGCTACACCTTC.

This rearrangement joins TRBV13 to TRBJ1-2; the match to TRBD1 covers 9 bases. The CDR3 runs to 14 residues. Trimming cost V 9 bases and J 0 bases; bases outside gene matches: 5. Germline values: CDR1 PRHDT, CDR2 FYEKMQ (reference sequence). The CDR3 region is CASHGQGTNYGYTF. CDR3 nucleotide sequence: TGTGCCAGTCACGGACAGGGGACTAACTATGGCTACACCTTC.

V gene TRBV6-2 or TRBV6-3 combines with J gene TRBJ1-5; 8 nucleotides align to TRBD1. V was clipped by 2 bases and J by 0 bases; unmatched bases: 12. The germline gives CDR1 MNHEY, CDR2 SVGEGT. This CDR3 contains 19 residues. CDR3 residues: CASSYGATGGPHSNQPQHF. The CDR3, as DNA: TGTGCCAGCAGTTACGGGGCCACAGGGGGTCCCCATAGCAATCAGCCCCAGCATTTT.

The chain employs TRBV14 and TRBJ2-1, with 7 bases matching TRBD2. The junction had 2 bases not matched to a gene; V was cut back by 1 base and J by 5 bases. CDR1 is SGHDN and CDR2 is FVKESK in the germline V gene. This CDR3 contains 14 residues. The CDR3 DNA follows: TGTGCCAGCAGCCAAGCGGGGGGACACAATGAGCAGTTCTTC. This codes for CASSQAGGHNEQFF.

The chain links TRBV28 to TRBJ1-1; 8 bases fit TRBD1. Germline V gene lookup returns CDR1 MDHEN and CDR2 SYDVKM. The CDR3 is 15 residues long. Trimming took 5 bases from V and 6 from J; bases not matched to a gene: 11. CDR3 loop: CASSLGQGGRAEAFF. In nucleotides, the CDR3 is TGTGCCAGCAGTCTCGGACAGGGCGGGAGGGCTGAAGCTTTCTTT.

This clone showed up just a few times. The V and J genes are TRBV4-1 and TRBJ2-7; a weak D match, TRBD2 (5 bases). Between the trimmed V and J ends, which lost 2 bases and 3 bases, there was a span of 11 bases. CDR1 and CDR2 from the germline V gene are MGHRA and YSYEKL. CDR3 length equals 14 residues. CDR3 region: CASSQWSGYYEQYF. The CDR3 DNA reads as TGCGCCAGCAGCCAATGGAGCGGTTACTACGAGCAGTACTTC.

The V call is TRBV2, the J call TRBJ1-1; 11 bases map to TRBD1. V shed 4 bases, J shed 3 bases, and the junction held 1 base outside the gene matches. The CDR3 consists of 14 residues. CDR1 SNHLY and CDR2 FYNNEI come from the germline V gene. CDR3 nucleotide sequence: TGTGCCAGCAGTGGGACAGGGGGCTACACTGAAGCTTTCTTT. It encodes CASSGTGGYTEAFF.

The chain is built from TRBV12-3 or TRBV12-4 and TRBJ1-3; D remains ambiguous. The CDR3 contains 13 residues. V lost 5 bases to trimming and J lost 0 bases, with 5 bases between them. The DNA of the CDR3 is TGTGCCAGCAGTACAACCTCTGGAAACACCATATATTTT. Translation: CASSTTSGNTIYF.